This T cell receptor (beta chain) is from a study of T-cell reconstitution after alpha-beta-depleted transplantation in children. General observations from the study: The authors attributed T-cell counts and diversity one year after transplant mostly to newly produced T cells. In patients about two months after transplant, alpha-beta T cells reportedly arose from several hundred expanded graft clones. The study traced high day-60 TCRbeta diversity in some patients to surviving recipient T cells and thymic progenitors.

A remark on this clonotype: No antigen is known for it.

Preparing the TCRbeta library involved the use of unique molecular identifiers. TCRdb ran MiXCR on the PCR reads and lists one entry per CDR3 protein. The sample holds about 980,000 distinct CDR3 sequences; about 30% are singletons and the top ten take roughly 27%. Sequencing was performed on PBMCs, mostly from graft donor cells, taken 360 days after TCRalphabeta/CD19-depleted stem cell transplant. This receptor was taken from a boy under two years old who had a stem cell transplant for SCID, so the T cells may come from the graft donor.

The CDR3 spells CASSPDRDNSPLHF. The CDR3 coding sequence is TGTGCCAGCAGTCCAGACAGGGATAATTCACCCCTCCACTTT. This rearrangement joins TRBV7-9 to TRBJ1-6; TRBD1 matches at 7 bases. Unmatched junction bases numbered 4, after V lost 6 bases and J lost 5 bases. The germline gives CDR1 SEHNR, CDR2 FQNEAQ (reference sequence). The CDR3 runs 14 residues.